This TCR beta chain stems from a study of siplizumab effects on memory and regulatory T cells. Findings and limits, study-wide: Significant reduction of alloreactive sequences traceable to unstimulated CD4+ memory cells was observed with siplizumab. Naive T cells were seemingly more diverse than memory cells, and major contributions to the alloresponse seemed to be made by them.

The germline V gene has CDR1 SQVTM and CDR2 ANQGSEA. Trimming removed 5 bases from V and 2 bases from J, with 10 bases in between. CDR3 length: 12 amino acids. Concerning this clone itself: The antigen is unknown.

This table comes from immunoSEQ multiplex PCR, and its TCRdb copy is limited to in-frame clones, with some not included. The repertoire holds approximately 100,000 clones, with about 91% as singletons. Sequenced: Tregs sorted from blood. This sequence originates from a human donor in good health. The V call is TRBV29-1, the J call TRBJ2-7, with a possible D match to TRBD1 (5 bases). The CDR3 sequence: CSVKKGAYEQYF. The CDR3 DNA reads as TGCAGCGTTAAGAAAGGGGCCTACGAGCAGTACTTC.